The rows below give T cell receptor beta chains drawn from one sample of a study of T cells in Graves' hyperthyroidism and ophthalmopathy. In TCRdb, the multiplex PCR reads were re-called with MiXCR into one record per CDR3 protein. The sample lists under 350,000 distinct CDR3 sequences; 18% were seen once. The specimen sequenced was blood. These TCRs come from a woman between 45 and 65 years old with Graves' hyperthyroidism. Each CDR3 is given with its conserved first and last residue. Fields, in order: D gene, V gene, clone size, J gene, CDR3 protein, CDR3 DNA. A D gene is named only where the DNA matches it firmly. Rows give clone size only sometimes, using once, few, many, or a class for an expanded clone.

>NA|TRBV2|few|TRBJ1-4
CASTLGAGARVEKLFF
TGTGCCAGCACCCTGGGGGCAGGGGCCAGGGTTGAAAAACTGTTTTTT
>NA|TRBV27|many|TRBJ2-7
CASSLGGANYEQYF
TGTGCCAGCAGTCTCGGGGGCGCGAACTACGAGCAGTACTTC
>TRBD1|TRBV19|many|TRBJ1-1
CASSRFGQGDTEAFF
TGTGCCAGTAGTCGCTTTGGACAGGGGGACACTGAAGCTTTCTTT
>NA|TRBV7-2|few|TRBJ2-2
CASSLWTDTGELFF
TGTGCCAGCAGCTTATGGACAGACACCGGGGAGCTGTTTTTT
>TRBD1|TRBV12-3/TRBV12-4|once|TRBJ2-1
CASSFRGAGTGGNEQFF
TGTGCCAGCAGTTTTCGCGGGGCCGGGACAGGGGGAAATGAGCAGTTCTTC
>NA|TRBV10-1|NA|TRBJ2-5
CASIVVETQYF
TGCGCCAGCATCGTGGTGGAGACCCAGTACTTC
>TRBD2|TRBV14|NA|TRBJ2-3
CASSRLADGTDTQYF
TGTGCCAGCAGCCGGCTAGCGGACGGCACAGATACGCAGTATTTT
>TRBD1|TRBV4-1|NA|TRBJ2-1
CASSQGVWDRGTYEQFF
TGCGCCAGCAGCCAAGGGGTTTGGGACAGGGGTACGTATGAGCAGTTCTTC
>TRBD1|TRBV7-2|NA|TRBJ1-2
CASSLGTGQVYGYTF
TGTGCCAGCAGCTTGGGGACAGGGCAGGTTTATGGCTACACCTTC
>NA|TRBV7-9|NA|TRBJ2-1
CASSQGGSGEFF
TGTGCCAGCAGCCAGGGGGGTAGCGGTGAGTTCTTC
>TRBD2|TRBV20-1|few|TRBJ2-1
CSARGERGYNEQFF
TGCAGTGCTAGGGGCGAGCGGGGGTACAATGAGCAGTTCTTC
>TRBD2|TRBV3-1|NA|TRBJ2-3
CASSPTGGGFTDTQYF
TGTGCCAGCAGCCCTACTGGGGGGGGGTTCACAGATACGCAGTATTTT
>NA|TRBV6-2/TRBV6-3|NA|TRBJ2-1
CASSPLVADIFFSYNEQFF
TGTGCCAGCAGTCCCTTGGTAGCGGATATCTTTTTCTCCTACAATGAGCAGTTCTTC
>TRBD2|TRBV28|NA|TRBJ2-7
CASSPRTSGRSPYEQYF
TGTGCCAGCAGCCCAAGGACTAGCGGGAGGAGTCCCTACGAGCAGTACTTC
>NA|TRBV29-1|NA|TRBJ2-1
CSVEDRSSPVGEQFF
TGCAGCGTTGAAGATCGGAGTAGCCCCGTGGGTGAGCAGTTCTTC
>NA|TRBV6-2/TRBV6-3|few|TRBJ2-3
CASSKLADTQYF
TGTGCCAGCAGCAAGTTGGCAGATACGCAGTATTTT
>TRBD1|TRBV6-1|few|TRBJ2-1
CASSESQGARVEQFF
TGTGCCAGCAGTGAAAGTCAGGGGGCACGGGTTGAGCAGTTCTTC
>TRBD1|TRBV12-3/TRBV12-4|NA|TRBJ1-3
CASSQGQGKSNTIYF
TGTGCCAGCAGCCAGGGACAGGGCAAATCAAACACCATATATTTT
>NA|TRBV6-6|NA|TRBJ2-3
CASSYPTEWGSADTQYF
TGTGCCAGCAGTTACCCGACAGAATGGGGGTCTGCAGATACGCAGTATTTT
>NA|TRBV2|NA|TRBJ1-1
CASIIGTTEAFF
TGTGCCAGCATAATCGGGACCACTGAAGCTTTCTTT
>TRBD2|TRBV12-3/TRBV12-4|many|TRBJ2-2
CASSQLAGAAGTGELFF
TGTGCCAGCAGTCAACTAGCGGGAGCGGCGGGCACCGGGGAGCTGTTTTTT
>TRBD1|TRBV20-1|many|TRBJ1-2
CSASGTGGGYGYTF
TGCAGTGCTAGTGGGACAGGGGGCGGATATGGCTACACCTTC
>TRBD1|TRBV5-1|NA|TRBJ2-3
CASSKGTGGTDTQYF
TGCGCCAGCAGCAAAGGGACAGGGGGCACAGATACGCAGTATTTT
>NA|TRBV6-9|NA|TRBJ1-1
CASSFLGGREAFF
TGTGCCAGCAGTTTTCTGGGGGGGAGGGAAGCTTTCTTT
>NA|TRBV6-1|many|TRBJ2-5
CASSEALGAETQYF
TGTGCCAGCAGTGAAGCGTTGGGGGCTGAGACCCAGTACTTC
>NA|TRBV9|few|TRBJ2-1
CASSTKGGGRENEQFF
TGTGCCAGCAGCACAAAAGGAGGAGGCCGAGAGAATGAGCAGTTCTTC
>TRBD1|TRBV18|few|TRBJ2-2
CASSPGQGARTGELFF
TGTGCCAGCTCACCCGGACAGGGGGCTCGCACCGGGGAGCTGTTTTTT
>NA|TRBV15|NA|TRBJ1-5
CATSRDRGEQPQHF
TGTGCCACCAGCAGAGACAGGGGAGAGCAGCCCCAGCATTTT
>NA|TRBV28|many|TRBJ1-2
CASSNGPGPYDPYYGYTF
TGTGCCAGCAGCAATGGACCGGGACCGTACGACCCGTACTATGGCTACACCTTC
>TRBD1|TRBV20-1|NA|TRBJ2-5
CSAVDRGETQYF
TGCAGTGCCGTAGACAGGGGGGAGACCCAGTACTTC
>TRBD1|TRBV5-4|NA|TRBJ2-7
CASSGGDRAYEQYF
TGTGCCAGCAGCGGAGGGGACAGGGCTTACGAGCAGTACTTC
>NA|TRBV20-1|many|TRBJ1-4
CSAWALREKLFF
TGCAGTGCGTGGGCCTTGCGTGAAAAACTGTTTTTT
>TRBD1|TRBV6-1|few|TRBJ2-2
CASTGTGGASDPGELFF
TGTGCCAGCACCGGGACAGGGGGCGCTTCGGATCCCGGGGAGCTGTTTTTT